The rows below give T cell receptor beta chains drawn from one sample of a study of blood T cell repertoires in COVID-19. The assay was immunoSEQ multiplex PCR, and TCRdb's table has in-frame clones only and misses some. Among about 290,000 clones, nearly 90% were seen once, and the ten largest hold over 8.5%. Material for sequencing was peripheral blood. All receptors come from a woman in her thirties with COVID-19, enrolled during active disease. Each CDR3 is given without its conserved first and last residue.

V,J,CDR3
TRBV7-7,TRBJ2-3,ASSLGSAGGHLTDTQY
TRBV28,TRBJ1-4,ASSTGGASNEKLF
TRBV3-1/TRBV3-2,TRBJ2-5,ASSHFAGGLETQY
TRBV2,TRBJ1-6,ASRVTGGDRATSLSYNSPLH
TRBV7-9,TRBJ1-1,ASSLEGTIGEAF
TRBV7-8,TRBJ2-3,ASSPRLAGGHLPGTDTQY
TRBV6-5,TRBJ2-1,ASRKTGSPYNEQF
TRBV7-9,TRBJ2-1,ASTEPGTSQNNEQF
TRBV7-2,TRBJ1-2,ASASHGQGEAGYT
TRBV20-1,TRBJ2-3,SASEQGAKDTQY
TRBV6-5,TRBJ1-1,ASIQGGEDPLRAF
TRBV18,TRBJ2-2,ASSPLGPGTGNTGELF
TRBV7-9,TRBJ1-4,ASSLVAGVEKLF
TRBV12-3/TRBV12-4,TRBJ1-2,ASSLINYGYT
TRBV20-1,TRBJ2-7,SATGLPEQY
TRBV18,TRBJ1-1,ASSQTGEATEAF
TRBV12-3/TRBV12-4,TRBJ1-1,ASSLATGRAF